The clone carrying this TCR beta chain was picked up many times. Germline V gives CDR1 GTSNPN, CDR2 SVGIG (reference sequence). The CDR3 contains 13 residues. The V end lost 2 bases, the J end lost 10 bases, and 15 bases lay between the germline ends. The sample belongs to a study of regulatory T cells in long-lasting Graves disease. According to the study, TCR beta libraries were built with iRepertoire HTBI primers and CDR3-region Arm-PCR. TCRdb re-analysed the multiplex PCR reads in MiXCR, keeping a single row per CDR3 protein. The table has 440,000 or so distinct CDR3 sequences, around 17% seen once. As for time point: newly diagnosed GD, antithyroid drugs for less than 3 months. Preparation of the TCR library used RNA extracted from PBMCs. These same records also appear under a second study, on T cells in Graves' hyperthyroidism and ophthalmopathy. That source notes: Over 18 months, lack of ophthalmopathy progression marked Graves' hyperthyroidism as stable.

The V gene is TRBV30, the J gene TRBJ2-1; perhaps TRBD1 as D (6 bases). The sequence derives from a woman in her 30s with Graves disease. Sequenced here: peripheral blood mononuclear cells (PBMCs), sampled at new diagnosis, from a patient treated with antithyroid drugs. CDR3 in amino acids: CAWSSTGPKEQFF. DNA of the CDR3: TGTGCCTGGAGTTCGACAGGTCCAAAGGAGCAGTTCTTC.